This T cell receptor (beta chain) was documented in a study of monozygotic twins with inflammatory bowel disease. Study findings and constraints: Subtypes among T cells remained indistinguishable.

Concerning this clonotype itself: Antigen: not known.

For every TCR library, roughly 3.5 ug of total RNA was used. Nested PCRs (about 17 and 10 cycles, two total) were applied to TCRalpha and TCRbeta cDNA. For each CDR3 protein, TCRdb gives one entry from its re-call of the 5' RACE reads, without DNA. This sample contains more than 300,000 distinct CDR3 sequences. Sequenced input: blood. The source of this sequence is a human donor with ulcerative colitis or Crohn's disease, or a healthy co-twin of an affected twin (not recorded which).

The chain's CDR3 is CSAGRDRINQPQHF. The chain employs TRBV20-1 and TRBJ1-5; TCRdb gives TRBD1 as the D gene, but with no DNA this cannot be confirmed. The CDR3 loop spans 14 amino acids. In germline, CDR1 is DFQATT, CDR2 SNEGSKA (reference sequence).